This TCR beta chain was observed in a study of blood T cell repertoires in COVID-19. Germline V gene data show CDR1 as KGHSH and CDR2 as LQKENI. V lost 6 bases to trimming and J lost 5 bases; unmatched junction nucleotides: 9. The CDR3 extends over 15 amino acids. Per the original data handling: Quantification of nucleated cells was approximated via reference gene primer amplification. Sequencing used immunoSEQ multiplex PCR; TCRdb keeps in-frame clones, though not all of them. The V and J calls and clone size were taken over from that table, and D and trimming were inferred from the DNA. This table has 200,000 to 250,000 clones, 81% appearing once. Seattle's cohort entered during active infection and was followed longitudinally.

The clonotype originates from a woman older than 75 with COVID-19, enrolled during active disease. This rearrangement joins TRBV18 to TRBJ2-7; 11 positions agree with TRBD2. Material: peripheral blood. CDR3 nucleotide sequence: TGTGCCAGCTCGGTAGCGGGGGGGCCTCGGAACGAGCAGTACTTC. Amino acids: CASSVAGGPRNEQYF.